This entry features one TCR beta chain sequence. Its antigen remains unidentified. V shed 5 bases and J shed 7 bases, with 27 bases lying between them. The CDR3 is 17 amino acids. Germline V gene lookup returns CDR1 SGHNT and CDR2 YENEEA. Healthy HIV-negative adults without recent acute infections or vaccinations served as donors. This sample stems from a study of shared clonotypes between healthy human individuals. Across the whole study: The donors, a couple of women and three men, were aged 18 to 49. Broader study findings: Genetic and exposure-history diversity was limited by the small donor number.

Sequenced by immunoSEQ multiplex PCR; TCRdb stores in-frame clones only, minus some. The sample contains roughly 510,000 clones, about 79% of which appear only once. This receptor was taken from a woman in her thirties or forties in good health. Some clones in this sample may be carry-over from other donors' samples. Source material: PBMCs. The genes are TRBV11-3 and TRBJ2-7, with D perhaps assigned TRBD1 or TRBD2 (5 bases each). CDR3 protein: CASSPGPLGLVGGEQYF. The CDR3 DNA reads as TGTGCCAGCAGCCCCGGACCCCTTGGGCTGGTTGGGGGTGAGCAGTACTTC.